A selection of T cell receptor beta chains follows, all from one sample in a study of OX40 agonist ivuxolimab in advanced cancers. The assay was immunoSEQ multiplex PCR, and TCRdb's table has in-frame clones only and misses some. The sample shows 77,000 or so clones, over 80% of them seen only once. The specimen was CD4+ or CD8+ T cells sorted from blood, collected in a trial of the OX40 agonist ivuxolimab. Every receptor here comes from an adult with an advanced solid tumor such as melanoma, head and neck, liver or kidney cancer. Both conserved end residues are part of each CDR3. A D gene is named only where the DNA matches it firmly. Size is stated for part of the rows, as once, few or many counts, or as a class when the clone is expanded.

abundance: NA; j_gene: TRBJ1-5; len: 14; d_gene: NA; v_gene: TRBV27; CDR3aa: CASSPQGRNQPQHF; CDR3nt: TGTGCCAGCAGTCCGCAAGGCCGCAATCAGCCCCAGCATTTT
abundance: NA; j_gene: TRBJ2-2; len: 13; d_gene: NA; v_gene: TRBV18; CDR3aa: CASSPPAPGELFF; CDR3nt: TGTGCCAGCTCACCACCAGCCCCCGGGGAGCTGTTTTTT
abundance: NA; j_gene: TRBJ2-4; len: 12; d_gene: NA; v_gene: TRBV28; CDR3aa: CASSDPGQGEYF; CDR3nt: TGTGCCAGCAGTGATCCAGGCCAAGGGGAGTACTTC
abundance: once; j_gene: TRBJ2-5; len: 14; d_gene: NA; v_gene: TRBV7-9; CDR3aa: CASSLSGGAETQYF; CDR3nt: TGTGCCAGCAGCCTCTCAGGAGGGGCCGAGACCCAGTACTTC
abundance: NA; j_gene: TRBJ1-2; len: 16; d_gene: NA; v_gene: TRBV5-1; CDR3aa: CASSLGSGSQGYGYTF; CDR3nt: TGCGCCAGCAGCCTGGGTTCAGGATCTCAGGGCTATGGCTACACCTTC
abundance: NA; j_gene: TRBJ2-3; len: 14; d_gene: TRBD2; v_gene: TRBV18; CDR3aa: CASSFTSGTDTQYF; CDR3nt: TGTGCCAGCTCATTCACTAGCGGCACAGATACGCAGTATTTT
abundance: NA; j_gene: TRBJ2-2; len: 17; d_gene: NA; v_gene: TRBV7-8; CDR3aa: CASSLGAVSGNTGELFF; CDR3nt: TGTGCCAGCAGCTTAGGCGCGGTTAGCGGGAACACCGGGGAGCTGTTTTTT
abundance: NA; j_gene: TRBJ1-6; len: 14; d_gene: TRBD1; v_gene: TRBV28; CDR3aa: CASYDRVGSSPLHF; CDR3nt: TGTGCCAGCTATGACAGGGTAGGGAGTTCACCCCTCCACTTT
abundance: NA; j_gene: TRBJ1-5; len: 13; d_gene: NA; v_gene: TRBV7-9; CDR3aa: CASSLGGGQPQHF; CDR3nt: TGTGCCAGCAGCTTAGGGGGGGGGCAGCCCCAGCATTTT
abundance: once; j_gene: TRBJ2-2; len: 17; d_gene: TRBD2; v_gene: TRBV28; CDR3aa: CASTQPGGSGVSGELFF; CDR3nt: TGTGCCAGCACCCAACCGGGGGGTTCTGGGGTGAGCGGGGAGCTGTTTTTT
abundance: NA; j_gene: TRBJ2-4; len: 14; d_gene: NA; v_gene: TRBV7-2; CDR3aa: CASSSGIAKNIQYF; CDR3nt: TGTGCCAGCAGCTCCGGGATAGCCAAAAACATTCAGTACTTC
abundance: NA; j_gene: TRBJ1-2; len: 14; d_gene: NA; v_gene: TRBV7-2; CDR3aa: CASRPQSGSYGYTF; CDR3nt: TGTGCCAGCAGGCCGCAGAGTGGGTCTTATGGCTACACCTTC
abundance: once; j_gene: TRBJ1-3; len: 12; d_gene: NA; v_gene: TRBV18; CDR3aa: CASSPPGNTIYF; CDR3nt: TGTGCCAGCTCACCACCCGGAAACACCATATATTTT
abundance: NA; j_gene: TRBJ1-3; len: 15; d_gene: TRBD1; v_gene: TRBV5-4; CDR3aa: CASSPGQGVGNTIYF; CDR3nt: TGTGCCAGCAGCCCAGGACAGGGGGTTGGAAACACCATATATTTT
abundance: NA; j_gene: TRBJ2-7; len: 15; d_gene: NA; v_gene: TRBV6-6; CDR3aa: CASSYDSLVSYEQYF; CDR3nt: TGTGCCAGCAGTTACGATAGTCTTGTCTCCTACGAGCAGTACTTC
abundance: NA; j_gene: TRBJ2-2; len: 14; d_gene: TRBD2; v_gene: TRBV12-5; CDR3aa: CASGLGGSAGELFF; CDR3nt: TGTGCTAGTGGTCTGGGAGGGTCGGCCGGGGAGCTGTTTTTT
abundance: NA; j_gene: TRBJ2-1; len: 15; d_gene: NA; v_gene: TRBV5-1; CDR3aa: CASSFVGLRYNEQFF; CDR3nt: TGCGCCAGCAGCTTTGTCGGACTCCGGTACAATGAGCAGTTCTTC
abundance: NA; j_gene: TRBJ2-3; len: 13; d_gene: NA; v_gene: TRBV7-2; CDR3aa: CASSLVGQETQYF; CDR3nt: TGTGCCAGCAGCTTAGTGGGGCAGGAAACGCAGTATTTT
abundance: NA; j_gene: TRBJ2-5; len: 15; d_gene: NA; v_gene: TRBV5-1; CDR3aa: CASSLVGRTQETQYF; CDR3nt: TGCGCCAGCAGCTTGGTTGGGAGGACCCAAGAGACCCAGTACTTC
abundance: NA; j_gene: TRBJ2-1; len: 16; d_gene: NA; v_gene: TRBV7-2; CDR3aa: CASSLAGGTSYNEQFF; CDR3nt: TGTGCCAGCAGTCTAGCCGGGGGAACCTCCTACAATGAGCAGTTCTTC
abundance: NA; j_gene: TRBJ1-2; len: 13; d_gene: NA; v_gene: TRBV30; CDR3aa: CAWSYAGDYGYTF; CDR3nt: TGTGCCTGGAGTTATGCAGGGGACTATGGCTACACCTTC
abundance: NA; j_gene: TRBJ2-2; len: 16; d_gene: NA; v_gene: TRBV5-1; CDR3aa: CASSPQLPGNTGELFF; CDR3nt: TGCGCCAGCAGCCCTCAACTACCCGGAAACACCGGGGAGCTGTTTTTT
abundance: NA; j_gene: TRBJ1-1; len: 16; d_gene: NA; v_gene: TRBV5-1; CDR3aa: CASSLIPGGLNTEAFF; CDR3nt: TGCGCCAGCAGCTTGATCCCCGGGGGTTTGAACACTGAAGCTTTCTTT
abundance: NA; j_gene: TRBJ2-1; len: 17; d_gene: NA; v_gene: TRBV21-1; CDR3aa: CASSAPMDRSSYNEQFF; CDR3nt: TGTGCCAGCAGCGCCCCGATGGATAGGAGCTCCTACAATGAGCAGTTCTTC
abundance: NA; j_gene: TRBJ2-7; len: 15; d_gene: TRBD1; v_gene: TRBV7-2; CDR3aa: CASSGDRGSSYEQYF; CDR3nt: TGTGCCAGCAGCGGCGACAGGGGATCATCCTACGAGCAGTACTTC
abundance: NA; j_gene: TRBJ1-1; len: 19; d_gene: TRBD1; v_gene: TRBV5-4; CDR3aa: CASSPPPGQGGRGNTEAFF; CDR3nt: TGTGCCAGCAGCCCCCCTCCGGGACAGGGAGGTCGAGGGAACACTGAAGCTTTCTTT
abundance: NA; j_gene: TRBJ2-3; len: 18; d_gene: NA; v_gene: TRBV4-3; CDR3aa: CASSPGRLYFSSTDAQYF; CDR3nt: TGCGCCAGCAGCCCGGGCCGCCTCTACTTCTCTAGCACAGATGCGCAGTATTTT
abundance: NA; j_gene: TRBJ2-2; len: 16; d_gene: NA; v_gene: TRBV4-3; CDR3aa: CASSQQIMGTTGELFF; CDR3nt: TGCGCCAGCAGCCAGCAAATCATGGGTACGACCGGGGAGCTGTTTTTT
abundance: NA; j_gene: TRBJ2-5; len: 17; d_gene: TRBD2; v_gene: TRBV4-1; CDR3aa: CASSQLIGTSGEETQYF; CDR3nt: TGCGCCAGCAGCCAGCTAATCGGGACTAGCGGCGAAGAGACCCAGTACTTC
abundance: NA; j_gene: TRBJ1-5; len: 14; d_gene: NA; v_gene: TRBV19; CDR3aa: CASSIGWSNQPQHF; CDR3nt: TGTGCCAGTAGTATCGGGTGGAGCAATCAGCCCCAGCATTTT
abundance: once; j_gene: TRBJ2-6; len: 15; d_gene: NA; v_gene: TRBV7-9; CDR3aa: CASSLFNPGANVLTF; CDR3nt: TGTGCCAGCAGCTTATTCAACCCCGGGGCCAACGTCCTGACTTTC
abundance: NA; j_gene: TRBJ2-1; len: 13; d_gene: NA; v_gene: TRBV6-5; CDR3aa: CASSYSEDNEQFF; CDR3nt: TGTGCCAGCAGTTACTCTGAGGACAATGAGCAGTTCTTC
abundance: NA; j_gene: TRBJ2-2; len: 14; d_gene: NA; v_gene: TRBV19; CDR3aa: CASSASVGPGELFF; CDR3nt: TGTGCCAGTAGTGCCTCTGTGGGTCCCGGGGAGCTGTTTTTT
abundance: NA; j_gene: TRBJ1-2; len: 13; d_gene: TRBD1; v_gene: TRBV28; CDR3aa: CASGGQGNYGYTF; CDR3nt: TGTGCCAGCGGGGGACAGGGGAACTATGGCTACACCTTC
abundance: NA; j_gene: TRBJ2-5; len: 13; d_gene: NA; v_gene: TRBV6-6; CDR3aa: CASGRHFQETQYF; CDR3nt: TGTGCCAGCGGTAGACATTTCCAAGAGACCCAGTACTTC
abundance: NA; j_gene: TRBJ2-4; len: 14; d_gene: NA; v_gene: TRBV21-1; CDR3aa: CASSKDWGWGIQYF; CDR3nt: NA
abundance: NA; j_gene: TRBJ2-7; len: 13; d_gene: NA; v_gene: TRBV5-5; CDR3aa: CASSYGVTYEQYF; CDR3nt: TGTGCCAGCAGCTACGGCGTAACCTACGAGCAGTACTTC
abundance: few; j_gene: TRBJ1-4; len: 14; d_gene: TRBD1; v_gene: TRBV5-1; CDR3aa: CASSFGTDNEKLFF; CDR3nt: TGCGCCAGCAGCTTCGGGACAGATAATGAAAAACTGTTTTTT
abundance: NA; j_gene: TRBJ1-2; len: 14; d_gene: NA; v_gene: TRBV5-5; CDR3aa: CASSLGPGNYGYTF; CDR3nt: TGTGCCAGCAGCTTGGGTCCGGGGAACTATGGCTACACCTTC
abundance: once; j_gene: TRBJ1-2; len: 16; d_gene: TRBD1; v_gene: TRBV27; CDR3aa: CASSLDGTGTNYGYTF; CDR3nt: TGTGCCAGCAGTCTTGACGGGACAGGGACTAACTATGGCTACACCTTC
abundance: NA; j_gene: TRBJ1-4; len: 15; d_gene: TRBD1; v_gene: TRBV7-2; CDR3aa: CASSLVGTGNEKLFF; CDR3nt: TGTGCCAGCAGCTTAGTAGGGACAGGGAACGAAAAACTGTTTTTT
abundance: once; j_gene: TRBJ2-2; len: 14; d_gene: NA; v_gene: TRBV5-1; CDR3aa: CASSLGGNTGELFF; CDR3nt: TGCGCCAGCAGCTTGGGGGGAAACACCGGGGAGCTGTTTTTT
abundance: NA; j_gene: TRBJ2-3; len: 18; d_gene: TRBD2; v_gene: TRBV9; CDR3aa: CASSDLAGGSTSTDTQYF; CDR3nt: TGTGCCAGCAGCGACCTGGCGGGGGGGTCTACTAGCACAGATACGCAGTATTTT
abundance: NA; j_gene: TRBJ2-1; len: 17; d_gene: NA; v_gene: TRBV7-8; CDR3aa: CASSFDGIGSSYNEQFF; CDR3nt: TGTGCCAGCAGCTTCGACGGGATTGGGTCGTCCTACAATGAGCAGTTCTTC
abundance: NA; j_gene: TRBJ1-4; len: 14; d_gene: NA; v_gene: TRBV28; CDR3aa: CASSSGGDSEKLFF; CDR3nt: TGTGCCAGCAGTTCCGGGGGAGACAGTGAAAAACTGTTTTTT
abundance: NA; j_gene: TRBJ1-1; len: 15; d_gene: TRBD1; v_gene: TRBV5-4; CDR3aa: CASSLEDRVATEAFF; CDR3nt: TGTGCCAGCAGCTTGGAGGACAGGGTGGCGACTGAAGCTTTCTTT
abundance: NA; j_gene: TRBJ1-2; len: 12; d_gene: NA; v_gene: TRBV29-1; CDR3aa: CSVEGGGYGYTF; CDR3nt: TGCAGCGTTGAAGGGGGTGGGTATGGCTACACCTTC
abundance: NA; j_gene: TRBJ1-1; len: 15; d_gene: NA; v_gene: TRBV6-5; CDR3aa: CASSGRGAENTEAFF; CDR3nt: TGTGCCAGCAGTGGACGGGGCGCGGAGAACACTGAAGCTTTCTTT
abundance: NA; j_gene: TRBJ2-5; len: 13; d_gene: NA; v_gene: TRBV9; CDR3aa: CASSVQGLETQYF; CDR3nt: TGTGCCAGCAGCGTCCAGGGGTTGGAGACCCAGTACTTC
abundance: NA; j_gene: TRBJ1-4; len: 15; d_gene: NA; v_gene: TRBV18; CDR3aa: CASSRSPGKNEKLFF; CDR3nt: TGTGCCAGCTCACGAAGCCCGGGAAAAAATGAAAAACTGTTTTTT
abundance: few; j_gene: TRBJ2-1; len: 11; d_gene: NA; v_gene: TRBV2; CDR3aa: CASSVSNEQFF; CDR3nt: TGTGCCAGCAGTGTCTCGAATGAGCAGTTCTTC
abundance: NA; j_gene: TRBJ1-1; len: 15; d_gene: NA; v_gene: TRBV18; CDR3aa: CASSPSTGPNTEAFF; CDR3nt: TGTGCCAGCTCACCTTCGACAGGACCGAACACTGAAGCTTTCTTT
abundance: NA; j_gene: TRBJ1-3; len: 18; d_gene: TRBD1; v_gene: TRBV19; CDR3aa: CASSPTGEANVRGNTIYF; CDR3nt: TGTGCCAGTAGCCCGACAGGGGAGGCCAACGTACGTGGAAACACCATATATTTT
abundance: NA; j_gene: TRBJ1-2; len: 14; d_gene: NA; v_gene: TRBV6-5; CDR3aa: CASSPAGAIYGYTF; CDR3nt: TGTGCCAGCAGCCCCGCGGGGGCGATTTATGGCTACACCTTC
abundance: NA; j_gene: TRBJ1-3; len: 15; d_gene: NA; v_gene: TRBV7-8; CDR3aa: CASSLGRSSGNTIYF; CDR3nt: TGTGCCAGCAGCCTCGGTCGCAGCTCTGGAAACACCATATATTTT
abundance: NA; j_gene: TRBJ1-2; len: 15; d_gene: NA; v_gene: TRBV2; CDR3aa: CASSPPPGANYGYTF; CDR3nt: TGTGCCAGCAGCCCCCCCCCAGGAGCTAACTATGGCTACACCTTC
abundance: NA; j_gene: TRBJ2-3; len: 12; d_gene: NA; v_gene: TRBV6-6; CDR3aa: CASREGADTQYF; CDR3nt: TGTGCCAGCAGGGAAGGGGCAGATACGCAGTATTTT